Sequencing of this T cell receptor (beta chain) was carried out in a study of T cells in localized non-small cell lung cancer (TCRdb year 2020). Concerning the study at large: T cell repertoires of 200 to 250 early-stage NSCLC patients were analyzed, with tumors being compared against uninvolved tumor-adjacent lungs. The cohort comprised some 240 treatment-naïve NSCLC patients with resected, localized lung tumors. NSCLC patients had a mean age of around 61 years, and 129 were male and more than 90 female.

The immunoSEQ Assay was used to sequence TCR beta CDR3 regions from DNA. Per the source publication's procedure: T cell density was computed as TCR beta template counts normalized to usable DNA estimated by amplifying housekeeping genes. Richness was estimated with the preseqR package, extrapolating to 400,000 templates for PBMC samples and 120,000 templates for tissue samples. Clonality was taken to be one minus Pielou's evenness. Differential abundance testing on productive amino-acid clonotypes, with a minimum total count of 5 and an alpha of 0.1, was used to identify tissue-enriched TCRs. The Jaccard Index and the Morisita Overlap Index were used to measure how much the repertoires overlapped between compartments. GLIPH grouped TCR beta CDR3s together with public tetramer-defined viral CDR3s, and a viral motif had to include at least three viral sequences and also show V-gene enrichment. TCRdb stores this immuneACCESS table with in-frame sequences only. Part of the clones is absent; in the studies checked, under half of the shortfall reflects unresolved V genes, and no reason is known for the rest. V, J and clone size were drawn from that table, and D and trimming were deduced from the DNA. This sample has over 2,500 clones in its table, and around 25% of those were observed once. The ten largest clones take up roughly 13% of the sample.

Uninvolved adjacent lung was sampled at least 2 cm away from the tumor margin, and two independent pathologists confirmed that the tissue had no atypia. At diagnosis, peripheral blood, uninvolved tumor-adjacent lung and tumor were collected and were preserved as a mix of fresh-frozen and FFPE material. The study at large found these results: Because multi-region sequencing of the tumors was not done, intratumor heterogeneity could not be ruled out. Of the top 100 tumor clones, a median of approximately 60 were detected in paired uninvolved adjacent lung; approximately 30 were also among that lung's top 100. Uninvolved tumor-adjacent lung showed the highest T cell clonality, higher than tumor, which suggests more focused antigenic responses in the uninvolved tumor-adjacent lung. Higher T cell density in blood was associated with longer overall survival, whereas higher clonality in adjacent lung was associated with shorter survival. Since the design was exploratory, TCR variables were selected using unadjusted p-values with no false-discovery rate correction.

V loses 1 base, J loses 1 base, and the germline ends lie 11 bases apart. The CDR3 measures 15 amino acids from cysteine to phenylalanine. Only the CDR3 portion is preserved as DNA: 45 bases, with reading frame beginning at the first base. CDR1 and CDR2 are read off the germline V gene as SGHRS and YFSETQ. Concerning this clone itself: Its antigen is unknown. Base qualities are not recorded, but no much larger clone differs from it by a single base.

The chain links TRBV5-1 with TRBJ2-5; too little of a D gene remains to name it. The clonotype originates from a male donor at least 60 years old with stage II lung adenocarcinoma. Sample: normal lung tissue next to the tumor, taken before any cancer treatment. The CDR3 reads as follows: CASSLTSTRQETQYF. The base sequence is TGCGCCAGCAGCTTGACGAGTACACGCCAAGAGACCCAGTACTTC.